The TCR beta chain described here comes from a study of Ad26.COV2.S vaccination and SARS-CoV-2 variants. Study details: Participants got Ad26.COV2.S intramuscularly, once or twice 56 days apart.

General study results and limits: The TCR-based breadth and depth measures might underestimate overall T cell responses.

Measured with immunoSEQ multiplex PCR; TCRdb has only the in-frame clones, and not every one. The sample comprises more than 300,000 clones, 88% of which are singletons, and around 6.4% rests with the top ten. Per the germline V gene, CDR1 is SGHTA and CDR2 is FQGNSA. There are 16 residues in the CDR3. The V gene lost 4 bases and the J gene lost 5 bases, with 17 bases spanning the gap. Treatment noted: around 19 received Ad26.COV2.S at low or high dose, single or two shots; a few received placebo; per-sample allocation not given. Day 63 after the first injection of vaccine or placebo was the sampling time. This clone showed up just once. The antigen is not known.

The clonotype comes from a person aged 18-60 years who received the Ad26.COV2.S COVID-19 vaccine or a placebo. This chain uses TRBV7-2 with TRBJ2-2, with D perhaps matching TRBD1 or TRBD2 (5 bases each). Sample: peripheral blood, taken in a trial of Ad26.COV2.S vaccine versus placebo. Written as DNA, the CDR3 is TGTGCCAGCAGCTCTACCGGGACCGCCCGGACCGGGGAGCTGTTTTTT. The encoded protein is CASSSTGTARTGELFF.